The text below deals with one T cell receptor (beta chain). Its target is not known. This sample stems from a study of cytomegalovirus exposure and HLA in healthy donors. Turning to the study itself: The early release's HLA-typed donors yielded 80 million to 95 million unique TCRs.

PCR amplification relied on 60 Vbeta primers (plus 13 Jbeta primers). Assay used: immunoSEQ multiplex PCR; TCRdb lists only in-frame clones, some missing. This sample has 150,000 to 200,000 clones, with 80% to 90% found just once. Germline V gene sequence: CDR1 MGHDK, CDR2 SYGVNS. Unmatched junction bases numbered 2, after V lost 0 bases and J lost 12 bases. This CDR3 contains 12 residues. Findings and caveats of the study: Later analysis showed most CMV-associated TCR beta chains appearing HLA-restricted. According to a later analysis, donors in an Asian-associated ancestry cluster reportedly had fewer N-insertions than the roughly 630-donor mean. Several of the most significant clusters appeared, in a later analysis, to be linked to common viral pathogens.

The sequencing input was PBMCs. The chain recombines TRBV25-1 with TRBJ2-1; 7 nucleotides match TRBD1. The receptor comes from a girl under 18 in good health and CMV-seropositive. In DNA, the CDR3 is TGTGCCAGCAGTGAATACTGGGACAGGCAGTTCTTC. It translates to CASSEYWDRQFF.